This passage covers 32 T cell receptor beta chains from one sample sequenced in a study of response to subunit inactivated influenza vaccine. Using its own MiXCR run on the RT-PCR reads, TCRdb lists one record per CDR3 protein. This sample has approximately 500,000 distinct CDR3 sequences, with approximately 20% found just once. This same sample was also taken into another study, of T cells expressing NK-cell markers. That paper notes: Generation of TCR beta cDNA was performed by 5'RACE template switching incorporating UMIs.

This sample comprised CD4+ T cells sorted from PBMCs, obtained approximately 13 days after vaccination. Source of these receptors: a man between 45 and 60 years old who received an inactivated influenza vaccine.

The rearrangement joins TRBV6-2 or TRBV6-3 to TRBJ2-7; the D is unclear. Deletions cut 3 bases from V and 4 bases from J, with 19 bases between. The germline CDR1 and CDR2 sequences are MNHEY and SVGEGT. This CDR3 spans 16 amino acids. CDR3 in amino acids: CASSYKRTADSYEQYF. Written as DNA, the CDR3 is TGTGCCAGCAGTTATAAGCGAACAGCCGATTCGTACGAGCAGTACTTC.

The rearrangement joins TRBV7-2 to TRBJ2-5; TRBD2 aligns across 12 bases. Losses at the gene ends were 5 bases for V and 3 bases for J; bases not matched to a gene: 10. This CDR3 is 17 amino acids long. Germline V CDR1 and CDR2: SGHTA, FQGNSA. The chain's CDR3 is CASSSWATSGGKETQYF. CDR3 DNA sequence: TGTGCCAGCAGCAGTTGGGCCACTAGCGGGGGGAAAGAGACCCAGTACTTC.

The gene calls are TRBV5-1 and TRBJ2-1; 7 nucleotides match TRBD1. The V gene end was trimmed by 3 bases and the J gene end by 3 bases; junction bases not matched to a gene: 9. Germline loops: CDR1 SGHRS, CDR2 YFSETQ. The CDR3 covers 16 residues. In DNA form, the CDR3 reads TGCGCCAGCAGCTGGCCTTCTGGACAGGACTACAATGAGCAGTTCTTC. Amino acid sequence: CASSWPSGQDYNEQFF.

This clonotype came up a few times. As DNA, the CDR3 is TGTGCCTCGTCCGGGACAGGAGATCACAATGAGCAGTTCTTC. Its translation is CASSGTGDHNEQFF. V and J are TRBV10-3 and TRBJ2-1, with 8 bases lining up with TRBD1. CDR1 and CDR2 (germline): ENHRY, SYGVKD. V lost 11 bases and J lost 5; bases outside the gene matches: 11. The CDR3 length is 14 residues.

This rearrangement joins TRBV27 to TRBJ1-2; the match to TRBD1 covers 11 bases. There are 17 residues in the CDR3. The junction had 10 bases not matched to a gene; V was cut back by 3 bases and J by 4 bases. Per germline, CDR1 MNHEY and CDR2 SMNVEV (reference sequence). CDR3 region: CASSFLTGTGGSYGYTF. The CDR3 region has the DNA TGTGCCAGCAGTTTCCTCACCGGGACAGGGGGTTCCTATGGCTACACCTTC.

The chain has TRBV4-3 and TRBJ2-1; no clear D. Trimming took 2 bases from V and 7 from J, leaving 15 bases between them. The CDR3 sequence is 15 residues long. Germline values: CDR1 LGHNA, CDR2 YSLEER. The CDR3 loop is CASSQLGSAANEQFF. In DNA, the CDR3 is TGCGCCAGCAGCCAACTTGGGTCGGCCGCAAATGAGCAGTTCTTC.

This clonotype came up many times. The chain uses TRBV4-2 and TRBJ2-1; 13 bases align to TRBD2. Per germline, CDR1 LGHNA and CDR2 YNFKEQ. V shed 4 bases and J 4 bases; nucleotides not matched to a gene: 7. The CDR3 runs 17 residues. The CDR3 DNA sequence: TGTGCCAGCAGCCCCTGGACTAGCGGGGGCCAGTACAATGAGCAGTTCTTC. Translated: CASSPWTSGGQYNEQFF.

This clonotype showed up many times. The chain joins TRBV29-1 to TRBJ2-3; possible D gene TRBD1, 6 bases. Trimming removed 3 bases at V and 3 bases at J, with 7 bases between. Germline-derived CDR1 and CDR2 are SQVTM and ANQGSEA. This CDR3 contains 12 residues. CDR3 sequence (DNA): TGCAGCGTTGACAGGGGAACAGATACGCAGTATTTT. Its translation is CSVDRGTDTQYF.

This chain's CDR3 is CASRHTPGTGPETQYF. In DNA, the CDR3 is TGTGCCAGCAGACATACACCCGGGACAGGGCCGGAGACCCAGTACTTC. The chain links TRBV5-6 to TRBJ2-5, with TRBD1 matching over 9 bases. The CDR3 covers 16 residues. Trimming at V came to 5 bases and at J to 5 bases, leaving 13 bases not matched to a gene. From germline, CDR1 is SGHDT and CDR2 YYEEEE.

Comment on this clonotype: The junction shows a germline mismatch at one end, possibly a read error. The rearrangement links TRBV7-7 to TRBJ2-5, with D maybe TRBD1 (6 bases). This CDR3 comprises 13 residues. Germline assignment: CDR1 SSHAT and CDR2 FNYEAQ (reference sequence). The chain's CDR3 is CASSLDSYETQYF. The CDR3 coding sequence is TGTGCTAGCAGCCTGGACAGCTACGAGACCCAGTACTTC.

There are a few counts of this clonotype. As DNA, the CDR3 is TGTGCCAGCAGCTTAAGAGGGATTCCGGGACAGGGGTCCTACGAGCAGTACTTC. Translation: CASSLRGIPGQGSYEQYF. The chain recombines TRBV11-2 with TRBJ2-7; 10 positions agree with TRBD1. With V trimmed by 2 bases and J by 1 base, 11 bases remained unmatched. Germline values: CDR1 SGHAT, CDR2 FQNNGV. This CDR3 is 18 amino acids long.

This clonotype was found a few times. This sequence joins TRBV28 and TRBJ2-1; TRBD2 is a possible D gene (6 bases). The CDR3 has 13 amino acids. CDR1 is MDHEN and CDR2 is SYDVKM in the germline V gene. Deletions cut 8 bases from V and 5 bases from J, with 13 bases between. CDR3 sequence: CASWGVGHNEQFF. The CDR3, as DNA: TGTGCCAGCTGGGGGGTGGGCCACAATGAGCAGTTCTTC.

This clonotype has more than one count but fewer than ten. The J gene is TRBJ2-7, the V gene TRBV6-2 or TRBV6-3; D gene uncertain. Germline values: CDR1 MNHEY, CDR2 SVGEGT. This CDR3 has 13 residues. The V and J ends lost 5 bases and 0 bases respectively, with 8 bases between them. CDR3 in DNA: TGTGCCAGCAGTACTCCAATCTCCTACGAGCAGTACTTC. Its protein is CASSTPISYEQYF.

This clonotype was detected many times. The CDR3 nucleotides read TGTGCCAGCAGCTTAGGGCGGGGGGGGTACAATGAGCAGTTCTTC. Translated: CASSLGRGGYNEQFF. The chain employs TRBV7-8 and TRBJ2-1; TRBD2 aligns across 9 bases. J was trimmed by 4 bases and V by 1 base; bases with no gene match: 2. Per the germline V gene, CDR1 is SGHVS and CDR2 is FQNEAQ. This CDR3 has 15 residues.

This clonotype was seen a handful of times. The rearrangement joins TRBV7-9 to TRBJ1-2, with D perhaps TRBD1 (5 bases). Trimming stripped 5 bases from V and 0 bases from J, with 19 bases between. CDR1 is SEHNR and CDR2 is FQNEAQ in the germline V gene (reference sequence). The CDR3 has 17 amino acids. CDR3 amino acids: CASSPTKSGQANYGYTF. CDR3 sequence (DNA): TGTGCCAGCAGCCCTACGAAATCCGGACAAGCTAACTATGGCTACACCTTC.

The chain has TRBV5-1 and TRBJ1-1; D ambiguous. V dropped 1 base and J dropped 5 bases, with 9 bases sitting between them. CDR3 length: 13 residues. Germline V gene sequence: CDR1 SGHRS, CDR2 YFSETQ. The CDR3 spells CASSLNPETEAFF. The CDR3 DNA reads as TGCGCCAGCAGCTTGAATCCTGAAACTGAAGCTTTCTTT.

This sequence joins TRBV29-1 and TRBJ1-2; no firm D call. Trimming removed 6 bases from V and 8 bases from J, with 16 bases in between. The CDR3 spans 12 residues. Per germline, CDR1 SQVTM and CDR2 ANQGSEA. The CDR3 here is CSVSGQGRGYTF. The CDR3 nucleotides are TGCAGCGTGTCCGGGCAAGGGCGCGGCTACACCTTC.

This clonotype was detected only a few times. The chain uses TRBV11-2 and TRBJ2-3; D is perhaps TRBD1 (7 bases). Per germline, CDR1 SGHAT and CDR2 FQNNGV. Trimming took off 4 bases at V and 1 base at J, with 15 bases between the two ends. The CDR3 loop spans 16 amino acids. DNA of the CDR3: TGTGCCAGCAGCTCCTACAGGGGAGGAGGCACAGATACGCAGTATTTT. Translated, it gives CASSSYRGGGTDTQYF. Drawing the rest from reference TRBV11-2 and TRBJ2-3, the complete variable domain is EAGVAQSPRYKIIEKRQSVAFWCNPISGHATLYWYQQILGQGPKLLIQFQNNGVVDDSQLPKDRFSAERLKGVDSTLKIQPAKLEDSAVYLCASSSYRGGGTDTQYFGPGTRLTVL.

This clonotype came up a few times. The genes are TRBV20-1 and TRBJ1-2; unclear D gene. In germline, CDR1 is DFQATT, CDR2 SNEGSKA (reference sequence). The V end lost 2 bases, the J end lost 5 bases, and 9 bases lay between the germline ends. The CDR3 totals 12 residues. The CDR3 loop reads CSARIGSYGYTF. In DNA, the CDR3 is TGCAGTGCTAGAATTGGGTCATATGGCTACACCTTC.

This sequence joins TRBV28 and TRBJ2-7; 8 bases match TRBD1. The CDR3 length is 14 residues. Trimming at V came to 3 bases and at J to 4 bases, leaving 5 bases not matched to a gene. Germline CDR1 and CDR2: MDHEN and SYDVKM. The CDR3 DNA is TGTGCCAGCAGTTTGGGACAGGTGGTATACGAGCAGTACTTC. Amino acids: CASSLGQVVYEQYF.

V and J are TRBV20-1 and TRBJ2-7, with TRBD1 identical over 10 bases. With 5 bases clipped from V and 6 bases from J, the junction kept 7 bases outside the gene matches. Looked up from germline, CDR1 is DFQATT and CDR2 is SNEGSKA (reference sequence). The CDR3 covers 13 residues. This chain's CDR3 is CSAPGQGFSEQYF. Written as DNA, the CDR3 is TGCAGTGCTCCGGGACAGGGGTTTTCCGAGCAGTACTTC.

This clonotype was counted only a few times. DNA of the CDR3: TGTGCCAGCAGCTCTATAGCGATGGAGACCCAGTACTTC. Amino acids: CASSSIAMETQYF. This chain links TRBV7-9 with TRBJ2-5, with D tentatively TRBD2 (5 bases). Trimming removed 4 bases at V and 5 bases at J, with 11 bases between. Looked up from germline, CDR1 is SEHNR and CDR2 is FQNEAQ (reference sequence). The CDR3 length is 13 residues. Complete variable domain (other parts from reference TRBV7-9 and TRBJ2-5): DTGVSQNPRHKITKRGQNVTFRCDPISEHNRLYWYRQTLGQGPEFLTYFQNEAQLEKSRLLSDRFSAERPKGSFSTLEIQRTEQGDSAMYLCASSSIAMETQYFGPGTRLLVL.

This clonotype came up a few times. V gene TRBV4-2 combines with J gene TRBJ2-2; 9 bases agree with TRBD1. Germline CDR1 and CDR2: LGHNA and YNFKEQ. The CDR3 totals 19 residues. The junction had 12 bases not matched to a gene; V was cut back by 0 bases and J by 4 bases. The CDR3 DNA is TGTGCCAGCAGCCAAGATTTCGTTCGGGACAGGGATGTCACCGGGGAGCTGTTTTTT. This codes for CASSQDFVRDRDVTGELFF.

The chain uses TRBV18 and TRBJ2-5; the D call may be TRBD1 or TRBD2 (5 bases each). CDR1 KGHSH and CDR2 LQKENI come from the germline V gene. The V and J ends lost 2 bases and 0 bases respectively, with 10 bases between them. The length of the CDR3 is 15 residues. This CDR3 reads CASSPSGRDQETQYF. The CDR3 DNA reads as TGTGCCAGCTCACCATCGGGGCGGGACCAAGAGACCCAGTACTTC.

This clonotype was recorded a few times. The chain employs TRBV18 and TRBJ2-6; TRBD1 matches at 7 bases. Trimming removed 0 bases from V and 0 bases from J; junction bases left unmatched: 11. Germline V gene sequence: CDR1 KGHSH, CDR2 LQKENI. The CDR3 totals 20 residues. CDR3 region: CASSPPGQTLRVSGANVLTF. CDR3 nucleotides: TGTGCCAGCTCACCACCGGGACAGACCCTCCGGGTCTCTGGGGCCAACGTCCTGACTTTC.

The chain has TRBV13 and TRBJ2-1, with TRBD1 identical over 9 bases. The CDR3 runs 17 residues. In germline, CDR1 is PRHDT, CDR2 FYEKMQ (reference sequence). The V gene end was trimmed by 4 bases and the J gene end by 0 bases; junction bases not matched to a gene: 7. The CDR3 DNA follows: TGTGCCAGCAGCTCCAGACAGGGGGTTAGCTCCTACAATGAGCAGTTCTTC. It translates to CASSSRQGVSSYNEQFF.

V gene TRBV6-1 combines with J gene TRBJ2-7, with a tentative D call TRBD1 (6 bases). Germline lookup yields CDR1 MNHNS and CDR2 SASEGT. Trimming removed 5 bases at V and 0 bases at J, with 11 bases between. The CDR3 runs to 14 residues. The DNA for the CDR3 is TGTGCCAGCAGTATGGGACACAGCTCCTACGAGCAGTACTTC. As protein: CASSMGHSSYEQYF.

This clonotype turned up a few times. CDR3 sequence (DNA): TGCAGTGCTAGAGATTGGCTTCGCACAGATACGCAGTATTTT. Residues: CSARDWLRTDTQYF. The V gene is TRBV20-1, the J gene TRBJ2-3; no firm D call. V was cut by 0 bases and J by 1 base, with 8 bases left in between. This CDR3 comprises 14 residues. Germline V gene lookup returns CDR1 DFQATT and CDR2 SNEGSKA (reference sequence).

J is TRBJ2-1 and V is TRBV21-1; the table's D call TRBD2 went unverified against the DNA. TRBV21-1 is a pseudogene locus. The CDR3 sequence is 16 residues long. The CDR3 coding sequence is TGTGCCAGCAACTCCACTAGGGCTAGCGGACAGAATGAGCAGTTCTTC. It encodes CASNSTRASGQNEQFF.

This clonotype has just a few counts. This chain links TRBV29-1 with TRBJ1-1, with a weak D call TRBD1 (5 bases). Germline V gene sequence: CDR1 SQVTM, CDR2 ANQGSEA. The CDR3 extends over 13 amino acids. The germline V and J ends were trimmed by 5 bases and 0 bases, with 10 bases remaining between them. The CDR3 spells CSVMGLLNTEAFF. The DNA of the CDR3 is TGCAGCGTTATGGGACTTCTGAACACTGAAGCTTTCTTT.

The chain couples TRBV18 to TRBJ2-5; the D gene is possibly TRBD2 (6 bases). The germline V gene has CDR1 KGHSH and CDR2 LQKENI. The CDR3 has 15 amino acids. V lost 2 bases and J 1 base, leaving 11 bases between the germline ends. In nucleotides, the CDR3 is TGTGCCAGCTCACCAGTTCCGGGACTCCAAGAGACCCAGTACTTC. Residues: CASSPVPGLQETQYF.

This chain connects TRBV7-2 to TRBJ2-5; tentative D call: TRBD2 (6 bases). V lost 3 bases and J lost 3, with 11 bases in between. Germline loops: CDR1 SGHTA, CDR2 FQGNSA. The CDR3 is 14 residues long. The DNA for the CDR3 is TGTGCCAGCAGCTTTTATAGCGGAGAAGAGACCCAGTACTTC. It is translated as CASSFYSGEETQYF.